This T cell receptor beta chain was identified in a study of CD8+CD57+ T cells in acquired aplastic anemia. Study findings and constraints: Sharing between patients and controls was observed for around 27 CD8+ CDR3 sequences.

On this clonotype itself: What it binds is unknown.

The study profiled TCR beta VDJ and CDR3 using genomic DNA as template. TCRdb reanalysed the reads using MiXCR and keeps one entry per CDR3 protein. The sample has 160,000 or so distinct CDR3 sequences, 71% seen once. In patients chosen for sequencing, flow cytometry had shown CD8+CD57+ cell expansion. Deletions cut 3 bases from V and 7 bases from J, with 7 bases between. The CDR3 contains 13 residues. The germline V gene has CDR1 LNHDA and CDR2 SQIVND (reference sequence). The chain joins TRBV19 to TRBJ1-6, with no clear D. The clonotype originates from a human donor with aplastic anemia. The source material was sorted CD4+, CD8+, or CD8+CD57+ T cells (not recorded which) from PBMCs. CDR3 coding DNA: TGTGCCAGTAGTATTGGTCCGAATTCACCCCTCCACTTT. It translates to CASSIGPNSPLHF.